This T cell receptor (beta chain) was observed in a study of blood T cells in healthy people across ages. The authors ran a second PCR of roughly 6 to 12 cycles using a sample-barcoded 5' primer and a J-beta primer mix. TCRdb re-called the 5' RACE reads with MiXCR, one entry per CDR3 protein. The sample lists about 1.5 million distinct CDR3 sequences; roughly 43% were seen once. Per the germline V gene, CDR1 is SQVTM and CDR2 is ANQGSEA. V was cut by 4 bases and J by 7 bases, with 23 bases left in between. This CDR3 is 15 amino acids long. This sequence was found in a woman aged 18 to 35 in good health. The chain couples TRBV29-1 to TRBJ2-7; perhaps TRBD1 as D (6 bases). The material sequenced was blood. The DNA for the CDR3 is TGCAGCGTTGGTTCTCAACAGGGACACTACAATGAGCAGTACTTC. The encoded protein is CSVGSQQGHYNEQYF.